Reported below is one T cell receptor (beta chain). Sequencing of TCR beta was performed on blood CD8+ T cells and on blood CD4+ T cells. The data were taken from a study of CD8 T cells in Susac syndrome. Reverse transcription used about 0.45 to 1 ug RNA and random hexamers. Using its own MiXCR run on the immunoSEQ multiplex PCR reads, TCRdb lists one record per CDR3 protein. Of some 140,000 distinct CDR3 sequences listed, around 85% are singletons. Material for sequencing was CD8+ T cells from PBMCs. This clonotype was sampled from a human donor with multiple sclerosis.

This CDR3 reads CASSHSNEHSAFF. As DNA, the CDR3 is TGTGCCAGCAGCCACTCCAATGAACACTCGGCTTTCTTT. The chain combines TRBV27 with TRBJ1-1; D unresolved. Germline values: CDR1 MNHEY, CDR2 SMNVEV (reference sequence). The CDR3 extends over 13 amino acids. The V end was cut by 6 bases, the J end by 11 bases, with 19 bases between.